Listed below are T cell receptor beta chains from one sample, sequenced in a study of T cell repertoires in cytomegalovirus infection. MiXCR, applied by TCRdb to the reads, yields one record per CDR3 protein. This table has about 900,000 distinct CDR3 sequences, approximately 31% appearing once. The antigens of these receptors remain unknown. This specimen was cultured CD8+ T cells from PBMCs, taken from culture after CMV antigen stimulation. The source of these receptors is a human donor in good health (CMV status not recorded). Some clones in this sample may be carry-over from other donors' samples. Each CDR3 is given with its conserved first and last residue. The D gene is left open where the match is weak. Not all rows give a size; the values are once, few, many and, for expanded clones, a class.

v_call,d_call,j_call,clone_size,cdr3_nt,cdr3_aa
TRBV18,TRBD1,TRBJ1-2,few,TGTGCCAGCTCACCGACAGGGACAGGGGCCTATGGCTACACCTTC,CASSPTGTGAYGYTF
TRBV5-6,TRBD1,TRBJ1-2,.,TGTGCCAGCAGCATACCACAGGGGGGTTATGGCTACACCTTC,CASSIPQGGYGYTF
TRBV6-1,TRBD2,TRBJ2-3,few,TGTGCCAGCAGCAAAGGGGCGGGGGTGGCAGATACGCAGTATTTT,CASSKGAGVADTQYF
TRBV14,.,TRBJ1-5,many,TGTGCCAGCAGCCTGGGTGGCGCGACTGGCAATCAGCCCCAGCATTTT,CASSLGGATGNQPQHF
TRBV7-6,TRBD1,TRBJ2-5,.,TGTGCCAGCAGCCAACAGGGGTGGGAGACCCAGTACTTC,CASSQQGWETQYF
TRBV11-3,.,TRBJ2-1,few,TGTGCCAGCAGCTCCTCCCAGGACACCTCCTACAATGAGCAGTTCTTC,CASSSSQDTSYNEQFF
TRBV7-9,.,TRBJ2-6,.,TGTGCCAGCAGCTCCGCAAAGACCGCTCAAAGGGCCAACGTCCTGACTTTC,CASSSAKTAQRANVLTF
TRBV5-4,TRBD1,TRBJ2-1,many,TGTGCCAGCAGCTTGGGACAGGGGATTGAGCAGTTCTTC,CASSLGQGIEQFF
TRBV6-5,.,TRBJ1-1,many,TGTGCCAGCAGTTACGGGTTTGAAGCTTTCTTT,CASSYGFEAFF
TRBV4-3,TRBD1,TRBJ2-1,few,TGCGCCAGCAGCCAAGATAGGGCAGGGGGTGCCTACAATGAGCAGTTCTTC,CASSQDRAGGAYNEQFF
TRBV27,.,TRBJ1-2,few,TGTGCCAGCAGATCGGGGGGCTATGGCTACACCTTC,CASRSGGYGYTF
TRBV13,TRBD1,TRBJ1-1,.,TGTGCCAGCAGCGACCGAGGGGGCGCGTACACTGAAGCTTTCTTT,CASSDRGGAYTEAFF
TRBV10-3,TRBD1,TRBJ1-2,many,TGTGCCATCAGTAAGACAGGGCCTAACTATGGCTACACCTTC,CAISKTGPNYGYTF
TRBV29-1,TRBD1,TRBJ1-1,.,TGCAGCGTTGAAGGACAGGGGTGGACTGAAGCTTTCTTT,CSVEGQGWTEAFF
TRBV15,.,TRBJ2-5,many,TGTGCCACCAGCGGGCCGGTACAGGCGGGGGCTAAAGAGACCCAGTACTTC,CATSGPVQAGAKETQYF
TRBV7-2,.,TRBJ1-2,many,TGTGCCAGCAGCATCAGTTGGGGGGCAGAGAACTATGGCTACACCTTC,CASSISWGAENYGYTF
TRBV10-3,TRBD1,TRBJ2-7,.,TGTGCCATCAGTGAGACAAGGGACAGGGGCTTCTCCTACGAGCAGTACTTC,CAISETRDRGFSYEQYF
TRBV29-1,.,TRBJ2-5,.,TGCAGCGTCGGGGGACGAGGTCGAGAGACCCAGTACTTC,CSVGGRGRETQYF
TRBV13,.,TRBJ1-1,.,TGTGCCAGCAGCTCGGGGTCTGGTCGCACTGAAGCTTTCTTT,CASSSGSGRTEAFF
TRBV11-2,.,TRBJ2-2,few,TGTGCCAGCAGCTTCTTTGCGGGTACCGGGGAGCTGTTTTTT,CASSFFAGTGELFF
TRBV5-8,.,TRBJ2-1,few,TGTGCCAGCAGCTTCTACAATGAAATCGGTGAGCAGTTCTTC,CASSFYNEIGEQFF
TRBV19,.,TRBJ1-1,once,TGTGCCAGTAGTCAGGGAATCGCTTTCTTT,CASSQGIAFF